These 23 T cell receptor beta chains originate from one sample sequenced in a study of cytomegalovirus exposure and HLA in healthy donors. Sequencing was performed with immunoSEQ multiplex PCR; in TCRdb, only in-frame clones are kept and a portion is missing. Here the sample spans about 98,000 clones, over 75% being singletons. Sequencing input: PBMCs. These receptors were obtained from a man younger than 35 in good health and CMV-seropositive.

V and J are TRBV28 and TRBJ2-7, with no clear D. V lost 8 bases to trimming and J lost 3 bases, with 11 bases between them. This CDR3 comprises 12 residues. Germline V gives CDR1 MDHEN, CDR2 SYDVKM. This CDR3 reads CASRRGIYEQYF. In DNA, the CDR3 is TGTGCCAGCCGTCGCGGAATCTACGAGCAGTACTTC.

The sample holds a few counts of this clone. This chain links TRBV27 with TRBJ2-2; D not resolved. This CDR3 has 11 amino acids. V lost 5 bases and J 7 bases, leaving 5 bases between the germline ends. Germline V lookup: CDR1 MNHEY, CDR2 SMNVEV (reference sequence). CDR3 DNA: TGTGCCAGCAGTGCGTACGGGGAGCTGTTTTTT. Translating gives CASSAYGELFF.

This clone was detected a few times. V gene TRBV28 combines with J gene TRBJ2-7; maybe TRBD2 (5 bases). Germline assignment: CDR1 MDHEN and CDR2 SYDVKM. The CDR3 has 14 residues. V lost 5 bases, J lost 2 bases, and 13 bases lay in between. CDR3 sequence: CASSIRTVPYEQYF. In DNA form, the CDR3 reads TGTGCCAGCAGTATTAGGACTGTACCCTACGAGCAGTACTTC.

The rearrangement links TRBV7-2 to TRBJ2-7, with 9 positions matching TRBD1. V dropped 5 bases and J dropped 1; count of bases not matched to a gene: 9. Per germline, CDR1 SGHTA and CDR2 FQGNSA. The CDR3 covers 16 residues. This CDR3 reads CASSPRGDRVSYEQYF. In DNA, the CDR3 is TGTGCCAGCAGCCCCCGAGGGGACAGGGTGTCCTACGAGCAGTACTTC.

The V and J genes are TRBV18 and TRBJ2-2; no clear D gene. The CDR3 runs to 14 residues. With 0 bases removed from V and 7 bases from J, the gap between germline ends came to 9 bases. The V gene's germline CDR1 is KGHSH and CDR2 LQKENI. CDR3 sequence: CASSPPGLDGELFF. The CDR3 DNA sequence: TGTGCCAGCTCACCACCGGGCTTGGACGGGGAGCTGTTTTTT.

V is TRBV5-5 and J is TRBJ2-1, with 8 bases matching TRBD2. Germline V gene data show CDR1 as SGHKS and CDR2 as YYEKEE (reference sequence). The CDR3 totals 14 residues. J lost 5 bases, V lost 3 bases, and 4 bases had no gene match. The CDR3 nucleotides are TGTGCCAGCAGCTCCCAGACTAGCGACAATGAGCAGTTCTTC. This gives the protein CASSSQTSDNEQFF. The variable domain in full, with the rest retrieved from reference TRBV5-5 and TRBJ2-1, is DAGVTQSPTHLIKTRGQQVTLRCSPISGHKSVSWYQQVLGQGPQFIFQYYEKEERGRGNFPDRFSARQFPNYSSELNVNALLLGDSALYLCASSSQTSDNEQFFGPGTRLTVL.

V is TRBV18 and J is TRBJ1-2; 8 bases are shared with TRBD1. Germline values: CDR1 KGHSH, CDR2 LQKENI. V shed 3 bases, J shed 4 bases, and the junction held 1 base outside the gene matches. CDR3 length: 13 residues. The CDR3: CASSPDRVYGYTF. The CDR3 DNA reads TGTGCCAGCTCACCGGACAGGGTCTATGGCTACACCTTC.

This chain connects TRBV6-4 to TRBJ1-4; D is ambiguous. With 2 bases removed from V and 3 bases from J, the gap between germline ends came to 4 bases. The CDR3 loop spans 13 amino acids. CDR1 is MRHNA, CDR2 SNTAGT, per germline. The CDR3 protein is CASSDRANEKLFF. DNA for the CDR3: TGTGCCAGCAGTGACAGAGCTAATGAAAAACTGTTTTTT.

The chain uses TRBV11-3 and TRBJ2-7, with 8 positions matching TRBD2. The germline V gene encodes CDR1 SGHNT and CDR2 YENEEA. V dropped 1 base and J dropped 5; count of bases not matched to a gene: 7. The length of the CDR3 is 15 residues. The CDR3 is CASSLAQRESHEQYF. Here the CDR3 DNA reads TGTGCCAGCAGCTTAGCCCAGCGGGAGTCCCACGAGCAGTACTTC.

The chain joins TRBV4-1 to TRBJ2-2; 12 bases agree with TRBD1. This CDR3 region has 17 residues. Trimming took 4 bases from V and 3 from J; bases not matched to a gene: 6. Germline CDR1 and CDR2: MGHRA and YSYEKL. The CDR3 loop reads CASSPGQGASHTGELFF. CDR3 in DNA: TGCGCCAGCAGCCCGGGACAGGGGGCATCGCACACCGGGGAGCTGTTTTTT.

This clone was recorded once. The rearrangement links TRBV5-1 to TRBJ2-5; 7 nucleotides agree with TRBD2. Germline V gene data show CDR1 as SGHRS and CDR2 as YFSETQ. J was trimmed by 2 bases and V by 4 bases; bases with no gene match: 8. The CDR3 covers 15 residues. CDR3 nucleotide sequence: TGCGCCAGCAGCAGAGGACTAGAGACACAAGAGACCCAGTACTTC. Its protein product is CASSRGLETQETQYF.

This clone was seen a single time. V is TRBV7-7 and J is TRBJ2-5; D uncertain. This CDR3 region has 14 residues. Germline assignment: CDR1 SSHAT and CDR2 FNYEAQ (reference sequence). V was trimmed by 1 base and J by 3 bases, leaving 9 bases between them. DNA of the CDR3: TGTGCCAGCAGCTTAGACACAACAAAAGAGACCCAGTACTTC. It is translated as CASSLDTTKETQYF.

The chain employs TRBV11-3 and TRBJ1-2; tentatively, D is TRBD1 (5 bases). The CDR3 consists of 13 residues. Per the germline V gene, CDR1 is SGHNT and CDR2 is YENEEA. Trimming stripped 2 bases from V and 6 bases from J, with 10 bases between. CDR3 nucleotides: TGTGCCAGCAGCTTAAGGACAACCGATGGCTACACCTTC. Its translation is CASSLRTTDGYTF.

This sequence joins TRBV5-1 and TRBJ2-1; TRBD1 matches at 12 bases. V lost 4 bases to trimming and J lost 6 bases; unmatched junction nucleotides: 8. The V gene's germline CDR1 is SGHRS and CDR2 YFSETQ. The CDR3 runs to 16 residues. CDR3 coding DNA: TGCGCCAGCAGCGCCTCGGGACAGGGGGCTTCCAATGAGCAGTTCTTC. Encoded protein: CASSASGQGASNEQFF.

The CDR3 loop is CASSQGSGGLFNTEAFF. CDR3 coding DNA: TGCGCCAGCAGCCAAGGGTCCGGGGGGCTCTTCAACACTGAAGCTTTCTTT. The chain recombines TRBV4-3 with TRBJ1-1; D perhaps matches TRBD1 (6 bases). The CDR3 extends over 17 amino acids. V was trimmed by 1 base and J by 2 bases, leaving 17 bases between them. CDR1 LGHNA and CDR2 YSLEER come from the germline V gene.

The V gene is TRBV6-1, the J gene TRBJ1-5, with no clear D. Germline V CDR1 and CDR2: MNHNS, SASEGT. Deletions cut 5 bases from V and 7 bases from J, with 12 bases between. The CDR3 extends over 13 amino acids. CDR3 nucleotides: TGTGCCAGCAGTAGCCGGGTCGACCAGCCCCAGCATTTT. Translated: CASSSRVDQPQHF.

V is TRBV4-3 and J is TRBJ2-3; 10 bases map to TRBD2. The germline CDR1 and CDR2 sequences are LGHNA and YSLEER. The trim removed 0 bases at V and 6 bases at J, leaving 3 bases unmatched. CDR3 size: 15 residues. The CDR3 here is CASSQEQRGGDTQYF. The CDR3 nucleotides read TGCGCCAGCAGCCAAGAGCAGCGGGGGGGCGATACGCAGTATTTT.

This clone was seen a few times. The chain has TRBV29-1 and TRBJ2-3, with 9 nucleotides matching TRBD1. Per the germline V gene, CDR1 is SQVTM and CDR2 is ANQGSEA. Trimming removed 7 bases from V and 2 bases from J; junction bases left unmatched: 7. The CDR3 consists of 14 residues. The CDR3 coding sequence is TGCAGCGCCGGGGGGACAGGGTTCACAGATACGCAGTATTTT. Its translation: CSAGGTGFTDTQYF.

This chain links TRBV7-2 with TRBJ2-7; TRBD2 agrees at 9 bases. Germline CDR1 reads SGHTA; CDR2 reads FQGNSA. The CDR3 is 15 amino acids. J lost 6 bases, V lost 5 bases, and 11 bases had no gene match. The CDR3 spells CASSIGSGSTSEQYF. Here the CDR3 DNA reads TGTGCCAGCAGCATCGGTAGCGGGAGTACAAGCGAGCAGTACTTC.

The count of this clone is one. The V and J genes are TRBV9 and TRBJ2-7; D may be TRBD2 (6 bases). The germline V gene has CDR1 SGDLS and CDR2 YYNGEE. The CDR3 totals 15 residues. V lost 0 bases and J 2 bases, leaving 12 bases between the germline ends. CDR3 coding DNA: TGTGCCAGCAGCGTAGCGGGAGTCGGGGCCTACGAGCAGTACTTC. Amino acid sequence: CASSVAGVGAYEQYF.

The V gene is TRBV5-1, the J gene TRBJ2-5; TRBD1 matches at 7 bases. V lost 4 bases and J lost 5; bases outside the gene matches: 11. CDR1 is SGHRS and CDR2 is YFSETQ in the germline V gene. CDR3 length: 15 residues. In nucleotides, the CDR3 is TGCGCCAGCAGCGTACCTACAGGGGATAGGGAGACCCAGTACTTC. Residues: CASSVPTGDRETQYF. Full variable domain (rest looked up from reference TRBV5-1 and TRBJ2-5): KAGVTQTPRYLIKTRGQQVTLSCSPISGHRSVSWYQQTPGQGLQFLFEYFSETQRNKGNFPGRFSGRQFSNSRSEMNVSTLELGDSALYLCASSVPTGDRETQYFGPGTRLLVL.

This clone was seen more than once but under ten times. The chain recombines TRBV5-5 with TRBJ1-3; D is uncertain. CDR3 size: 16 residues. CDR1 and CDR2 from the germline V gene are SGHKS and YYEKEE (reference sequence). Deletions cut 0 bases from V and 2 bases from J, with 12 bases between. CDR3 nucleotide sequence: TGTGCCAGCAGCTTGGCGGGGATCTCGCCTGGAAACACCATATATTTT. Its translation is CASSLAGISPGNTIYF.

The chain joins TRBV7-6 to TRBJ2-3; 9 bases match TRBD1. From germline, CDR1 is SGHVS and CDR2 FNYEAQ. CDR3 length equals 15 residues. J gave up 2 bases and V 1 base, and 1 base lay outside the gene matches. In DNA form, the CDR3 reads TGTGCCAGCAGCTTAGGACAGGGGGACACAGATACGCAGTATTTT. Translated, it gives CASSLGQGDTDTQYF.